The 15 T cell receptor beta chains given below trace back to one sample, sequenced in a study of cytomegalovirus exposure and HLA in healthy donors. Clones were sequenced by immunoSEQ multiplex PCR, and TCRdb holds only the in-frame ones, with some missing. The table records roughly 130,000 clones, approximately 84% of them present only once. The sequenced material came from PBMCs. Receptor source: a woman aged 25 to 39 in good health and CMV-seronegative.

The V and J genes are TRBV6-5 and TRBJ2-6, with no clear D. Germline V gives CDR1 MNHEY, CDR2 SVGAGI. Between the trimmed V and J ends, which lost 0 bases and 0 bases, there was a span of 6 bases. The CDR3 is made up of 16 amino acids. CDR3 nucleotides: TGTGCCAGCAGTTACTCAGTGAGCTCTGGGGCCAACGTCCTGACTTTC. This sequence encodes CASSYSVSSGANVLTF.

The chain recombines TRBV4-1 with TRBJ2-7, with D uncertain. Germline V gives CDR1 MGHRA, CDR2 YSYEKL. The CDR3 length is 14 residues. The germline V and J ends were trimmed by 1 base and 2 bases, with 9 bases remaining between them. As DNA, the CDR3 is TGCGCCAGCAGCCAAGTACTGTATCCCTACGAGCAGTACTTC. This codes for CASSQVLYPYEQYF.

V usage is TRBV29-1 and J usage is TRBJ2-1; 7 bases line up with TRBD2. This CDR3 contains 14 residues. Germline CDR1 and CDR2: SQVTM and ANQGSEA. V was pared by 3 bases and J by 7 bases, with 9 bases of the junction left unmatched. The CDR3 DNA follows: TGCAGCGTTGACGCGGGAGTACATAGGAATGAGCAGTTCTTC. It yields the protein CSVDAGVHRNEQFF.

This chain links TRBV11-3 with TRBJ2-1; 10 nucleotides agree with TRBD1. CDR3 length equals 15 residues. Germline loops: CDR1 SGHNT, CDR2 YENEEA. Unmatched junction bases numbered 4, after V lost 5 bases and J lost 3 bases. As DNA, the CDR3 is TGTGCCAGCAGCGCCCGGGACAGGGGCTACAATGAGCAGTTCTTC. Its protein is CASSARDRGYNEQFF. Full variable domain (remainder filled in from reference TRBV11-3 and TRBJ2-1): EAGVVQSPRYKIIEKKQPVAFWCNPISGHNTLYWYLQNLGQGPELLIRYENEEAVDDSQLPKDRFSAERLKGVDSTLKIQPAELGDSAVYLCASSARDRGYNEQFFGPGTRLTVL.

The chain combines TRBV6-1 with TRBJ2-7; 11 bases fit TRBD2. The germline gives CDR1 MNHNS, CDR2 SASEGT. CDR3 length: 15 amino acids. Trimming cost V 3 bases and J 4 bases; bases outside gene matches: 5. Here the CDR3 DNA reads TGTGCCAGCAGTGATTATAGCGGGGGGGCTTACGAGCAGTACTTC. Protein sequence: CASSDYSGGAYEQYF.

This clone appeared a few times. The V call is TRBV2, the J call TRBJ2-3; 7 nucleotides align to TRBD1. The CDR3 contains 15 residues. Germline values: CDR1 SNHLY, CDR2 FYNNEI. Germline trimming cut 6 bases from V and 1 base from J; bases unmatched to any gene: 7. The CDR3 region has the DNA TGTGCCAGCAGAGCTGACAGGGTAGGCACAGATACGCAGTATTTT. It codes for CASRADRVGTDTQYF.

This clone was picked up one time. The V and J genes are TRBV5-1 and TRBJ2-1; 10 bases match TRBD2. CDR1 and CDR2 (germline): SGHRS, YFSETQ. The CDR3 covers 14 residues. Germline trimming cut 1 base from V and 8 bases from J; bases unmatched to any gene: 3. CDR3 in DNA: TGCGCCAGCAGCTTGAGGCTAGCGGGGGATGAGCAGTTCTTC. It yields the protein CASSLRLAGDEQFF. Full variable domain (missing parts from reference TRBV5-1 and TRBJ2-1): KAGVTQTPRYLIKTRGQQVTLSCSPISGHRSVSWYQQTPGQGLQFLFEYFSETQRNKGNFPGRFSGRQFSNSRSEMNVSTLELGDSALYLCASSLRLAGDEQFFGPGTRLTVL.

V gene TRBV6-6 combines with J gene TRBJ1-2; D remains unclear. The V gene's germline CDR1 is MNHNY and CDR2 SVGAGI (reference sequence). The CDR3 is 15 amino acids. With 10 bases removed from V and 4 bases from J, the gap between germline ends came to 22 bases. The CDR3 reads CATNPPGQSPYGYTF. The CDR3 DNA reads as TGTGCCACCAACCCCCCGGGTCAGTCTCCCTATGGCTACACCTTC.

The CDR3 DNA reads TGCGCCAGCAGCCCCGGGGGGGCTAATGAAAAACTGTTTTTT. Its protein is CASSPGGANEKLFF. The chain joins TRBV5-1 to TRBJ1-4; D may be TRBD1 (5 bases). V was trimmed by 4 bases and J by 3 bases, leaving 10 bases between them. Germline V gene lookup returns CDR1 SGHRS and CDR2 YFSETQ. CDR3 length equals 14 residues.

This sequence joins TRBV30 and TRBJ2-5, with D possibly matching TRBD2 (5 bases). This CDR3 region has 15 residues. Trimming removed 2 bases from V and 1 base from J, with 14 bases in between. Germline CDR1 and CDR2: GTSNPN and SVGIG (reference sequence). The CDR3 region is CAWSWSRGRQETQYF. The CDR3 DNA sequence: TGTGCCTGGAGTTGGAGCCGAGGGCGCCAAGAGACCCAGTACTTC.

The chain couples TRBV7-2 to TRBJ2-7; D unclear. There are 12 residues in the CDR3. Trimming stripped 4 bases from V and 6 bases from J, with 10 bases between. Germline assignment: CDR1 SGHTA and CDR2 FQGNSA. The CDR3 nucleotides read TGTGCCAGCAGCTCCCGGTCTACCGAGCAGTACTTC. It yields the protein CASSSRSTEQYF.

Only a few counts were recorded for this clone. V gene TRBV7-8 combines with J gene TRBJ2-7; 7 bases map to TRBD1. J was trimmed by 8 bases and V by 5 bases; bases with no gene match: 6. CDR3 length equals 12 residues. Germline V gives CDR1 SGHVS, CDR2 FQNEAQ. CDR3: CASSPRDRKQYF. In DNA form, the CDR3 reads TGTGCCAGCAGCCCCCGGGACAGAAAGCAGTACTTC. Complete variable domain (other parts from reference TRBV7-8 and TRBJ2-7): GAGVSQSPRYKVAKRGQDVALRCDPISGHVSLFWYQQALGQGPEFLTYFQNEAQLDKSGLPSDRFFAERPEGSVSTLKIQRTQQEDSAVYLCASSPRDRKQYFGPGTRLTVT.

V gene TRBV7-9 combines with J gene TRBJ2-7, with no clear D. Germline V CDR1 and CDR2: SEHNR, FQNEAQ (reference sequence). The CDR3 has 14 residues. V lost 2 bases to trimming and J lost 5 bases, with 13 bases between them. The chain's CDR3 is CASSLSGGLHEQYF. DNA for the CDR3: TGTGCCAGCAGCTTATCAGGTGGGCTCCACGAGCAGTACTTC.

Notes on this clone: This specimen includes other DNA sequences encoding the same CDR3. V is TRBV18 and J is TRBJ2-1; TRBD1 matches 9 bases. Germline trimming cut 1 base from V and 4 bases from J; bases unmatched to any gene: 5. The CDR3 sequence is 16 residues long. The germline CDR1 and CDR2 sequences are KGHSH and LQKENI. CDR3 loop: CASSPLRDRVYNEQFF. The CDR3 DNA sequence: TGTGCCAGCTCACCACTCCGGGACAGGGTGTACAATGAGCAGTTCTTC.

The CDR3 nucleotides read TGTGCCAGCTCACCAGGGACAGGGATCTTATACGAGCAGTACTTC. It encodes CASSPGTGILYEQYF. The chain links TRBV18 to TRBJ2-7, with 9 bases aligning to TRBD1. The CDR3 contains 15 residues. V shed 2 bases and J 4 bases; nucleotides not matched to a gene: 6. Germline-derived CDR1 and CDR2 are KGHSH and LQKENI.